This T cell receptor beta chain is from a study of T cell responses to AZD1222 COVID-19 vaccine. Background on the study: Pooling of second doses given at about 4 or about 12 weeks was done. Findings and caveats of the study: A reported finding is that nearly half of spike-specific TCRs target unmutated variant regions. Donors were mostly white British, more females; clonal diversity possibly underestimated.

This clone has just one count. Its antigen is unknown. Trimming removed 8 bases from V and 5 bases from J, with 18 bases in between. The germline V gene has CDR1 MNHEY and CDR2 SVGAGI. The CDR3 totals 14 residues. Libraries were prepared by immunoSEQ multiplex PCR; TCRdb keeps only in-frame clonotypes and omits some of them. The sample records fewer than 200,000 clones, roughly nine tenths being singletons. The rearrangement uses TRBV6-5 and TRBJ1-1, with D possibly being TRBD1 (5 bases). The TCR comes from an adult in good health. Sequences were derived from peripheral blood, sampled on day 0 of AZD1222 vaccination. This CDR3 reads CASRRKGRGTEAFF. As DNA, the CDR3 is TGTGCCAGCCGGCGGAAGGGGCGAGGGACTGAAGCTTTCTTT.